Sequencing of this TCR beta chain was carried out in a study of shared clonotypes between healthy human individuals. Study findings and constraints: The researchers took only blood, and tissue repertoires probably look different. Relative to clonotypes present in all four donors, those not shared had lower generation probabilities.

Germline-derived CDR1 and CDR2 are SNHLY and FYNNEI. CDR3 length equals 15 residues. Trimming left V 8 bases short and J 0 bases short, with 14 bases between. At deep level, the assay was performed. In the study's own analysis: Because ImmunoSEQ provided only junction sequences with no quality scores, the filtering differed. The repertoire was sequenced with immunoSEQ multiplex PCR; TCRdb's copy has only in-frame clones and lacks some. V and J calls and clone size follow that table, whereas D and trimming were derived from the DNA. The table records roughly 550,000 clones, roughly 95% of them present only once. As to this clone: What it binds is unknown.

Only CD45RO-negative cells positively selected for CCR7 counted as naive CD8 cells, so terminally differentiated effector memory CD45RA+ cells were excluded. This receptor was taken from a woman in her 30s in good health. The sample consisted of naive CD8+ T cells sorted from blood. The rearrangement uses TRBV2 and TRBJ1-5; D uncertain. CDR3 sequence reads: CASDSRPASNQPQHF. CDR3 in DNA: TGTGCCAGCGACTCGAGACCGGCTAGCAATCAGCCCCAGCATTTT.